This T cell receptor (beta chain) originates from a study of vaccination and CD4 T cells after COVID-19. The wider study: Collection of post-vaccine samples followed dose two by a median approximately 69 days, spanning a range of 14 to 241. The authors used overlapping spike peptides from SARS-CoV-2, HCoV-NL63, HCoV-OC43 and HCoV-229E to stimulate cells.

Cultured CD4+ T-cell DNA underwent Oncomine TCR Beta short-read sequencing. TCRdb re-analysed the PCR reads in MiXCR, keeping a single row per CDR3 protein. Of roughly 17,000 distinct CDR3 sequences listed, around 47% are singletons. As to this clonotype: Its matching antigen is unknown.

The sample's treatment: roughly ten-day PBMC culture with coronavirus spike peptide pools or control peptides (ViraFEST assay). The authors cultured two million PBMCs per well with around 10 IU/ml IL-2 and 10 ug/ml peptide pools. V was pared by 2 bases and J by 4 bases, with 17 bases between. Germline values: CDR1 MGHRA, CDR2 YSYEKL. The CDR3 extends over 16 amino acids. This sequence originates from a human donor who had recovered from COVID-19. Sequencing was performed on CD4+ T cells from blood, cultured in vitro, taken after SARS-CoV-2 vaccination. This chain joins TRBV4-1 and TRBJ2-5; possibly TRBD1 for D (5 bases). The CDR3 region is CASSQLGTVGPETQYF. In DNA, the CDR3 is TGCGCCAGCAGCCAATTAGGTACAGTGGGGCCAGAGACCCAGTACTTC.